The text below deals with one TCR beta chain. The V gene lost 4 bases and the J gene lost 6 bases, with 14 bases spanning the gap. The CDR3 is 14 residues long. CDR1 is SGHAT, CDR2 FQNNGV, per germline. This sample was included in a study of blood T cell repertoires in COVID-19. The method was immunoSEQ multiplex PCR; TCRdb's version includes in-frame clones alone and lacks a portion of them. There are about 300,000 clones in the sample; around nine tenths occur only once, and over 1.5% lies in the top ten. What was sequenced was peripheral blood. This TCR was recovered from a woman younger than 45 with COVID-19, enrolled during active disease. The V call is TRBV11-2, the J call TRBJ2-3; D remains ambiguous. CDR3 sequence (DNA): TGTGCCAGCAGCTCATCGAAGCACGGGGATACGCAGTATTTT. Residues: CASSSSKHGDTQYF.